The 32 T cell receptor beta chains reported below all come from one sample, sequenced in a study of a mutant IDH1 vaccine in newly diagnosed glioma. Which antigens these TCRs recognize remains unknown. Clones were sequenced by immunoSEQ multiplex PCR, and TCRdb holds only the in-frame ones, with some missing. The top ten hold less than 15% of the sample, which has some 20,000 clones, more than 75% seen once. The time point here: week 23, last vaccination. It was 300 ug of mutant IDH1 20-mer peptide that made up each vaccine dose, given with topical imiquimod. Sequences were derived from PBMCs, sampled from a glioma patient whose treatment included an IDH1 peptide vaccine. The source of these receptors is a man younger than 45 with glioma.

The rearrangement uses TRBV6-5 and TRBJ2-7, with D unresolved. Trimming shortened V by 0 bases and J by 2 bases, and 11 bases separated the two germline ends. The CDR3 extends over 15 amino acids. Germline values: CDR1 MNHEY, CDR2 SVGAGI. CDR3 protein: CASSYSGQATYEQYF. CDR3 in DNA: TGTGCCAGCAGTTACTCCGGGCAGGCCACCTACGAGCAGTACTTC.

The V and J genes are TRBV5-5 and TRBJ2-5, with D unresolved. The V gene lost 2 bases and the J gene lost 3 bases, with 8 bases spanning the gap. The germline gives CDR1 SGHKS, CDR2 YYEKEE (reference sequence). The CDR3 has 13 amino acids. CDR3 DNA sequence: TGTGCCAGCAGCTTCATGTCGGAAGAGACCCAGTACTTC. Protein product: CASSFMSEETQYF.

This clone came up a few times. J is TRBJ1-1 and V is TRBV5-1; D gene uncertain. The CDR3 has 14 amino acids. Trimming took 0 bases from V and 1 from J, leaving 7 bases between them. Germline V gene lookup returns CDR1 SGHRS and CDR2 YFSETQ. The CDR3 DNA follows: TGCGCCAGCAGCTTGGCTCCCGAGAACACTGAAGCTTTCTTT. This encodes CASSLAPENTEAFF.

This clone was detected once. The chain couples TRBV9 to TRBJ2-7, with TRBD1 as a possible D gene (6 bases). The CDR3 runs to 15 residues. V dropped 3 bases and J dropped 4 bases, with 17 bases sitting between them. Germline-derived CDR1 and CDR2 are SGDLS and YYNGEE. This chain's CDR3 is CASSAFTGSRYEQYF. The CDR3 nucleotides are TGTGCCAGCAGCGCCTTCACAGGGTCAAGGTACGAGCAGTACTTC.

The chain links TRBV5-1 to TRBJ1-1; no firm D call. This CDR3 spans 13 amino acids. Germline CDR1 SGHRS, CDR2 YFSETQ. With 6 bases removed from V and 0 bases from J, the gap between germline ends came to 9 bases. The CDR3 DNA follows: TGCGCCAGCACTGACACCCTGAACACTGAAGCTTTCTTT. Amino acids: CASTDTLNTEAFF.

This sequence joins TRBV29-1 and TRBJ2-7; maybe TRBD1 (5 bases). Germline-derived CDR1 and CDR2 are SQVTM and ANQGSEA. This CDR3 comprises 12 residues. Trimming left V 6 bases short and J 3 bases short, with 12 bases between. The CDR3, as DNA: TGCAGCGTCCGATTTGACAGCTACGAGCAGTACTTC. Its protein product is CSVRFDSYEQYF.

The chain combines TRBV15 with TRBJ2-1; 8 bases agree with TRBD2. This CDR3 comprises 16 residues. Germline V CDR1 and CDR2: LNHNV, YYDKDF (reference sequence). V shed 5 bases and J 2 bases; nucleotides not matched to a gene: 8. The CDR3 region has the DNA TGTGCCACCAGCCCTCCTAGCGGGCTTACCTACAATGAGCAGTTCTTC. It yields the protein CATSPPSGLTYNEQFF.

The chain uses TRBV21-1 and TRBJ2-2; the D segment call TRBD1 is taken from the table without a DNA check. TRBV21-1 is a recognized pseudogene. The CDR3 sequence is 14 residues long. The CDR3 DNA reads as TGTGCCAGCAGCGCGCCGGACAGGGTCGGGGAGCTGTTTTTT. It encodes CASSAPDRVGELFF.

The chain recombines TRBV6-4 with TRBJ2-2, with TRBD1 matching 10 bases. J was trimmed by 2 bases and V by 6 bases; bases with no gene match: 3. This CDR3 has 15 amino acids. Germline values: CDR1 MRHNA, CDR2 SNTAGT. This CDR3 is CASSETGGNTGELFF. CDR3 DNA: TGTGCCAGCAGCGAGACAGGGGGCAACACCGGGGAGCTGTTTTTT.

Here the CDR3 reads CASSSRGIYGYTF. CDR3 sequence (DNA): TGTGCCAGCAGCTCCCGGGGCATCTATGGCTACACCTTC. The rearrangement joins TRBV7-2 to TRBJ1-2; maybe TRBD1 (5 bases). CDR1 SGHTA and CDR2 FQGNSA come from the germline V gene. The CDR3 sequence is 13 residues long. Trimming took 4 bases from V and 4 from J, leaving 10 bases between them.

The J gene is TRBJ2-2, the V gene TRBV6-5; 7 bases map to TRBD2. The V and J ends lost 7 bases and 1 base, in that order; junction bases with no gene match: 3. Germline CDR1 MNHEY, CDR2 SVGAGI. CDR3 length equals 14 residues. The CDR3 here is CASTGTKNTGELFF. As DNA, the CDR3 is TGTGCCAGCACCGGGACTAAGAACACCGGGGAGCTGTTTTTT.

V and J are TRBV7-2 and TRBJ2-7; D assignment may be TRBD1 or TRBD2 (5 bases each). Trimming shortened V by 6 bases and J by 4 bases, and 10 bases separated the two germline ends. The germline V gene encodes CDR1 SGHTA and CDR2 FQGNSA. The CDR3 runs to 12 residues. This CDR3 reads CASSPGGYEQYF. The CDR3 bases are TGTGCCAGCAGTCCTGGGGGATACGAGCAGTACTTC.

CDR3 coding DNA: TGTGCCAGCAGCCCCGGGGGTAGCGGGACCCCTTCCAATGAGCAGTTCTTC. Protein product: CASSPGGSGTPSNEQFF. The J gene is TRBJ2-1, the V gene TRBV5-4; TRBD2 aligns across 8 bases. The V gene end was trimmed by 4 bases and the J gene end by 6 bases; junction bases not matched to a gene: 15. Per germline, CDR1 SGHNT and CDR2 YYREEE (reference sequence). The CDR3 extends over 17 amino acids.

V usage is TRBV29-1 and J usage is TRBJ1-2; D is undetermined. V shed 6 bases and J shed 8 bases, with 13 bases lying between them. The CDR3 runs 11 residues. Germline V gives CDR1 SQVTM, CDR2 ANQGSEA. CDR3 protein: CSVRLELGYTF. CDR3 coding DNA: TGCAGCGTGCGTTTAGAGCTCGGCTACACCTTC.

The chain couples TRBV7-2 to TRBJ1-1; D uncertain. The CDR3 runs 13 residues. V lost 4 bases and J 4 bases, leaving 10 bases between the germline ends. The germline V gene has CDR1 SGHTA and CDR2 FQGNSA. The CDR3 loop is CASSSRMGTEAFF. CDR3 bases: TGTGCCAGCAGCTCCCGGATGGGCACTGAAGCTTTCTTT.

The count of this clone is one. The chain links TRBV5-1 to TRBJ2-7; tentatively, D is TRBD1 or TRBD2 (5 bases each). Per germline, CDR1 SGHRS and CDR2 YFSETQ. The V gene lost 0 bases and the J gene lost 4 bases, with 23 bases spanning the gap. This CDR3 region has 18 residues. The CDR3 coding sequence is TGCGCCAGCAGCTTGGCCCGGGAAGGGGCCACCTGGGGATACGAGCAGTACTTC. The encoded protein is CASSLAREGATWGYEQYF.

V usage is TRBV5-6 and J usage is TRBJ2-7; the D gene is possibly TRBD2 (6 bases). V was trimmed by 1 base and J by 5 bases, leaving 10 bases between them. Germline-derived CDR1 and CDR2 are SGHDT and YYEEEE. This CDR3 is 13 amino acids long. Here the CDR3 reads CASSLKLAHEQYF. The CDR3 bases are TGTGCCAGCAGCTTGAAACTAGCCCACGAGCAGTACTTC.

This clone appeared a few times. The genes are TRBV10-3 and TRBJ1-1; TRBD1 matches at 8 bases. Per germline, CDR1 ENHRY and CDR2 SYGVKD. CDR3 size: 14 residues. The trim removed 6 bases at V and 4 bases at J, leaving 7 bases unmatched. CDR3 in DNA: TGTGCCATCAGCGAACAGGGGGGAGGCACTGAAGCTTTCTTT. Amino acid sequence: CAISEQGGGTEAFF.

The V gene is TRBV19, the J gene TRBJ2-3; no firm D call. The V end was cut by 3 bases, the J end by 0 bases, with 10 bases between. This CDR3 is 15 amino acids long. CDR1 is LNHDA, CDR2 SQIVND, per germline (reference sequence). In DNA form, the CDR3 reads TGTGCCAGTAGTATTTGGGATACTAGCACAGATACGCAGTATTTT. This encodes CASSIWDTSTDTQYF.

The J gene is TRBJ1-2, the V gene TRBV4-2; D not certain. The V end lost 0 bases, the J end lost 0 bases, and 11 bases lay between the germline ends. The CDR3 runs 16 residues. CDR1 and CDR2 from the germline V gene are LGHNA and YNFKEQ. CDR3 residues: CASSQDSAGSNYGYTF. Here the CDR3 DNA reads TGTGCCAGCAGCCAAGATTCGGCAGGTTCTAACTATGGCTACACCTTC.

CDR3 coding DNA: TGTGCCAGCAGTTATTCGGGACAGGATTACGAGCAGTACTTC. As protein: CASSYSGQDYEQYF. J is TRBJ2-7 and V is TRBV6-5; 8 positions agree with TRBD1. V lost 3 bases, J lost 4 bases, and 5 bases stayed unmatched. This CDR3 contains 14 residues. In germline, CDR1 is MNHEY, CDR2 SVGAGI.

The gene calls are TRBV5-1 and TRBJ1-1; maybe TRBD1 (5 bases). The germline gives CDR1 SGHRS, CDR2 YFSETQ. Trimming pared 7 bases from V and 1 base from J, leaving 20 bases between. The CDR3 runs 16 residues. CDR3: CASYHTAGTGNTEAFF. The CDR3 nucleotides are TGCGCCAGCTACCACACCGCCGGGACGGGGAACACTGAAGCTTTCTTT.

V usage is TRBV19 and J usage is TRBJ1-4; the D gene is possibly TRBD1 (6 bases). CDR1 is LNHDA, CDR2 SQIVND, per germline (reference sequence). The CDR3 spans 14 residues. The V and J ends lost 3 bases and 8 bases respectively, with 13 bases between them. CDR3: CASSMTGGGEKLFF. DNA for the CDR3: TGTGCCAGTAGTATGACAGGAGGAGGGGAAAAACTGTTTTTT.

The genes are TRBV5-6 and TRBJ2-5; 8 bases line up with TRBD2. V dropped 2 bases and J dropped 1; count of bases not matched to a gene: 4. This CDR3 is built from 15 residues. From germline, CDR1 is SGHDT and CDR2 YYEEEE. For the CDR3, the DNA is TGTGCCAGCAGCTTAGCGGGAGCCGTCCAAGAGACCCAGTACTTC. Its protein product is CASSLAGAVQETQYF. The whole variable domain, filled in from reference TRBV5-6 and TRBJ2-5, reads DAGVTQSPTHLIKTRGQQVTLRCSPKSGHDTVSWYQQALGQGPQFIFQYYEEEERQRGNFPDRFSGHQFPNYSSELNVNALLLGDSALYLCASSLAGAVQETQYFGPGTRLLVL.

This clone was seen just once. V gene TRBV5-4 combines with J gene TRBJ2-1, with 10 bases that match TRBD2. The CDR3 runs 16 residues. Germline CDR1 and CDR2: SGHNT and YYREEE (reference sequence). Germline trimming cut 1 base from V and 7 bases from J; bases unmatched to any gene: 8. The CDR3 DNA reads TGTGCCAGCAGCTTGCAACTAGCGGGACTGGTGAATGAGCAGTTCTTC. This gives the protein CASSLQLAGLVNEQFF.

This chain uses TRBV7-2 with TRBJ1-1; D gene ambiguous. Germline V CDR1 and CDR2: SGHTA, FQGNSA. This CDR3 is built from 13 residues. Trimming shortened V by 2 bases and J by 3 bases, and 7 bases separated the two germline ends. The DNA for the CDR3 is TGTGCCAGCAGCTTATTCCCGCACACTGAAGCTTTCTTT. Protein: CASSLFPHTEAFF.

The CDR3 DNA follows: TGTGCCACCCGGGGAGGGGAAGCAACTAATGAAAAACTGTTTTTT. This sequence encodes CATRGGEATNEKLFF. The chain couples TRBV6-1 to TRBJ1-4; D is perhaps TRBD1 (5 bases). The germline CDR1 and CDR2 sequences are MNHNS and SASEGT. The CDR3 contains 15 residues. V was pared by 10 bases and J by 0 bases, with 15 bases between.

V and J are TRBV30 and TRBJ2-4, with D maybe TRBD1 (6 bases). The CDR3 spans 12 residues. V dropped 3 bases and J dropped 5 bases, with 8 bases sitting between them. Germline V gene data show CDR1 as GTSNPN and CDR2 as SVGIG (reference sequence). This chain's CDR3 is CAWSPGENIQYF. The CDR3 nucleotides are TGTGCCTGGAGCCCAGGGGAAAACATTCAGTACTTC.

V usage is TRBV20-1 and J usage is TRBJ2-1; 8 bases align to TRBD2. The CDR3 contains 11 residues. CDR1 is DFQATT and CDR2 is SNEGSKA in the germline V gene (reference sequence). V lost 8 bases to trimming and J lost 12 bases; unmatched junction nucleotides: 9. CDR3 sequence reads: CSTSGRGGQFF. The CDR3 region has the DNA TGCAGTACGAGCGGGAGAGGTGGGCAGTTCTTC.

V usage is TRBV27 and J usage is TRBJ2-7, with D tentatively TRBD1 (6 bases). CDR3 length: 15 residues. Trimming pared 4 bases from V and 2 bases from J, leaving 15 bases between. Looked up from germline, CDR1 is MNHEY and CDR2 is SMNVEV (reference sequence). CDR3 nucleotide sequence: TGTGCCAGCAGTTCGGCCCGCAGGGGTACCTACGAGCAGTACTTC. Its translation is CASSSARRGTYEQYF.

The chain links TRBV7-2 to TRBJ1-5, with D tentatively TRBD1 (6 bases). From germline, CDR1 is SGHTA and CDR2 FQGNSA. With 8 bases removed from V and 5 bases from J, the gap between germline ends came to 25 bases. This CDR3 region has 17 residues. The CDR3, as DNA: TGTGCCAGCTTATCCCTTCCCGGGGGCCCGGGGTATCAGCCCCAGCATTTT. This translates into CASLSLPGGPGYQPQHF.

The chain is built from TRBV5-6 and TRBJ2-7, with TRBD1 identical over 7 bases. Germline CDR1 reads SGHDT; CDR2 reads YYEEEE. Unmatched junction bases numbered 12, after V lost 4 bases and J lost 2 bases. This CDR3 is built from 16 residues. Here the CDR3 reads CASSIYGTVMTYEQYF. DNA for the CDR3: TGTGCCAGCAGCATATATGGGACAGTGATGACCTACGAGCAGTACTTC.